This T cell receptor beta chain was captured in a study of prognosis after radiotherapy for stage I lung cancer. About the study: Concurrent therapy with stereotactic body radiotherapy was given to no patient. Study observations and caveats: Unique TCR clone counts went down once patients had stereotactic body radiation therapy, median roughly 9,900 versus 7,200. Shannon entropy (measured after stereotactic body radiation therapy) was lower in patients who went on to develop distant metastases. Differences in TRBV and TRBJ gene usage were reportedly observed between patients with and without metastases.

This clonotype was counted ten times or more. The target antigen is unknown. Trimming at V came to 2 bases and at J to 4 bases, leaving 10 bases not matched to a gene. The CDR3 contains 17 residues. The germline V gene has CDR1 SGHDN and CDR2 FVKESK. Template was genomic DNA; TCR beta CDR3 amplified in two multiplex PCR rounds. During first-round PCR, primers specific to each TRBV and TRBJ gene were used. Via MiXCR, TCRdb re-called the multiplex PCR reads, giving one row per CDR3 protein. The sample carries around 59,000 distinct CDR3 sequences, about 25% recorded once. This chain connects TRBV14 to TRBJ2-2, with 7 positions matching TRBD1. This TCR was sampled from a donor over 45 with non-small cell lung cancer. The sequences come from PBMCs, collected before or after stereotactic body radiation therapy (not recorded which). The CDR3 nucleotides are TGTGCCAGCAGCCAAAGGACCGGGACAGTACTCACCGGGGAGCTGTTTTTT. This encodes CASSQRTGTVLTGELFF.